Listed here are 27 T cell receptor beta chains from one sample, sequenced in a study of cytomegalovirus exposure and HLA in healthy donors. Use of 60 Vbeta and 13 Jbeta primers characterized the PCR. Assay: immunoSEQ multiplex PCR; the TCRdb copy retains only in-frame clones and omits some. The table has 90,000 to 100,000 clones, under 80% seen once. Sample: PBMCs. Receptors originate from a man aged 40-49 years in good health and CMV-seronegative.

The chain employs TRBV18 and TRBJ1-3; 7 bases fit TRBD1. Trimming removed 1 base from V and 4 bases from J; junction bases left unmatched: 10. Looked up from germline, CDR1 is KGHSH and CDR2 is LQKENI. This CDR3 has 17 residues. The CDR3 nucleotides are TGTGCCAGCTCACCACTGTTTGCAGGGGGTAGAGGAAACACCATATATTTT. Protein: CASSPLFAGGRGNTIYF. The complete variable domain, with remaining parts taken from reference TRBV18 and TRBJ1-3, reads NAGVMQNPRHLVRRRGQEARLRCSPMKGHSHVYWYRQLPEEGLKFMVYLQKENIIDESGMPKERFSAEFPKEGPSILRIQQVVRGDSAAYFCASSPLFAGGRGNTIYFGEGSWLTVV.

The CDR3 protein is CASSQDARPSTDTQYF. CDR3 coding DNA: TGCGCCAGCAGCCAAGATGCTAGACCTAGCACAGATACGCAGTATTTT. This chain joins TRBV4-3 and TRBJ2-3; D is unresolved. V gave up 0 bases and J gave up 0 bases, with 10 bases separating them. The CDR3 runs to 16 residues. Germline loops: CDR1 LGHNA, CDR2 YSLEER.

The J gene is TRBJ2-5, the V gene TRBV2; 8 bases line up with TRBD2. CDR3 length: 14 residues. V shed 6 bases, J shed 5 bases, and the junction held 8 bases outside the gene matches. Germline V CDR1 and CDR2: SNHLY, FYNNEI. As DNA, the CDR3 is TGTGCCAGCAGCGCGTTCGGCGGGAGGGAGACCCAGTACTTC. Translating gives CASSAFGGRETQYF.

The gene calls are TRBV6-1 and TRBJ2-2, with 8 bases matching TRBD2. This CDR3 contains 16 residues. Germline CDR1 MNHNS, CDR2 SASEGT. The V segment lost 1 base and the J segment 4 bases; nucleotides outside the gene matches: 5. The CDR3 protein is CASSEVAGGITGELFF. The CDR3 region has the DNA TGTGCCAGCAGTGAAGTTGCGGGAGGAATCACCGGGGAGCTGTTTTTT.

The genes are TRBV28 and TRBJ1-2; 7 nucleotides agree with TRBD1. V lost 8 bases and J lost 5; bases outside the gene matches: 11. The CDR3 runs 14 residues. Germline lookup yields CDR1 MDHEN and CDR2 SYDVKM. The CDR3 loop is CASRGQAFRYGYTF. As DNA, the CDR3 is TGTGCCAGCCGTGGACAGGCCTTTAGGTATGGCTACACCTTC.

The V gene is TRBV28, the J gene TRBJ1-2; D is unresolved. Trimming shortened V by 4 bases and J by 5 bases, and 2 bases separated the two germline ends. Per the germline V gene, CDR1 is MDHEN and CDR2 is SYDVKM. This CDR3 comprises 10 residues. The CDR3 nucleotides read TGTGCCAGCAGTTCTTATGGCTACACCTTC. It specifies CASSSYGYTF.

This clone has just a few counts. The V and J genes are TRBV4-3 and TRBJ2-3; D is uncertain. Trimming stripped 3 bases from V and 4 bases from J, with 14 bases between. The CDR3 extends over 15 amino acids. CDR1 is LGHNA, CDR2 YSLEER, per germline. The CDR3 nucleotides are TGCGCCAGCAGCCACGCCTTTAGTAACGCAGATACGCAGTATTTT. It translates to CASSHAFSNADTQYF.

The rearrangement links TRBV11-2 to TRBJ2-2; a weak D match, TRBD1 (6 bases). The germline gives CDR1 SGHAT, CDR2 FQNNGV. CDR3 length equals 13 residues. The V and J ends lost 0 bases and 14 bases respectively, with 13 bases between them. The CDR3 DNA reads as TGTGCCAGCAGCTTAGATCGGGTCAGGGGCCTGTTTTTT. This encodes CASSLDRVRGLFF.

This clone has only a few counts. The V and J genes are TRBV19 and TRBJ1-1; D is perhaps TRBD1 (5 bases). In germline, CDR1 is LNHDA, CDR2 SQIVND (reference sequence). Trimming left V 10 bases short and J 1 base short, with 19 bases between. The CDR3 length is 15 residues. CDR3 DNA: TGTGCCACAACAGGTCCCGGACACCGGAACACTGAAGCTTTCTTT. Protein sequence: CATTGPGHRNTEAFF.

This chain links TRBV19 with TRBJ2-3, with D possibly matching TRBD2 (5 bases). The germline V gene encodes CDR1 LNHDA and CDR2 SQIVND (reference sequence). The CDR3 is made up of 15 amino acids. V was trimmed by 3 bases and J by 1 base, leaving 11 bases between them. CDR3 sequence reads: CASSITGFRTDTQYF. CDR3 nucleotide sequence: TGTGCCAGTAGTATCACGGGATTCCGCACAGATACGCAGTATTTT. The whole variable domain, filled in from reference TRBV19 and TRBJ2-3, reads DGGITQSPKYLFRKEGQNVTLSCEQNLNHDAMYWYRQDPGQGLRLIYYSQIVNDFQKGDIAEGYSVSREKKESFPLTVTSAQKNPTAFYLCASSITGFRTDTQYFGPGTRLTVL.

The table lists this clone with a count of one. Here the CDR3 DNA reads TGTGCCAGCAGCTTAGGACAGTACAATGAGCAGTTCTTC. It is translated as CASSLGQYNEQFF. The gene calls are TRBV7-2 and TRBJ2-1; D is perhaps TRBD1 (5 bases). The CDR3 covers 13 residues. The germline CDR1 and CDR2 sequences are SGHTA and FQGNSA. V gave up 1 base and J gave up 4 bases, with 5 bases separating them.

A single count supports this clone. The V gene is TRBV5-1, the J gene TRBJ2-3; D unclear. Germline-derived CDR1 and CDR2 are SGHRS and YFSETQ. The CDR3 contains 16 residues. The V end was cut by 5 bases, the J end by 1 base, with 17 bases between. For the CDR3, the DNA is TGCGCCAGCAGGCTGGGTGGCGGCCGAGGCACAGATACGCAGTATTTT. Translating gives CASRLGGGRGTDTQYF.

The rearrangement uses TRBV7-3 and TRBJ2-3; 13 bases match TRBD2. Germline trimming cut 5 bases from V and 6 bases from J; bases unmatched to any gene: 8. The germline V gene encodes CDR1 SGHTA and CDR2 FQGTGA. The CDR3 is 16 amino acids. The CDR3 DNA reads TGTGCCAGCAGCCCTACACTAGCGGGGGGGCAGGATACGCAGTATTTT. It specifies CASSPTLAGGQDTQYF.

In DNA form, the CDR3 reads TGTGCCAGCAGGCGCTTCGGGACAGGGGTTGCCCCGAACACCGGGGAGCTGTTTTTT. This codes for CASRRFGTGVAPNTGELFF. The chain employs TRBV28 and TRBJ2-2, with 10 bases matching TRBD1. With V trimmed by 6 bases and J by 0 bases, 13 bases remained unmatched. Germline V gene data show CDR1 as MDHEN and CDR2 as SYDVKM. The CDR3 spans 19 residues.

This chain joins TRBV5-4 and TRBJ1-6; tentatively, D is TRBD1 (6 bases). The CDR3 length is 15 residues. Germline V gene sequence: CDR1 SGHNT, CDR2 YYREEE (reference sequence). Trimming took off 0 bases at V and 10 bases at J, with 14 bases between the two ends. CDR3 in amino acids: CASSLETGWVSPLHF. The CDR3 DNA reads TGTGCCAGCAGCTTGGAGACAGGATGGGTGTCACCCCTCCACTTT.

This sequence joins TRBV5-4 and TRBJ1-4, with 9 bases lining up with TRBD1. Germline V lookup: CDR1 SGHNT, CDR2 YYREEE (reference sequence). Germline trimming cut 0 bases from V and 7 bases from J; bases unmatched to any gene: 4. There are 15 residues in the CDR3. This chain's CDR3 is CASSLEGQGREKLFF. The CDR3 bases are TGTGCCAGCAGCTTGGAGGGACAGGGTCGTGAAAAACTGTTTTTT.

This clone occurred once. This chain's CDR3 is CASSPALDSSGNTIYF. As DNA, the CDR3 is TGTGCCAGCTCCCCAGCCCTGGACAGCTCTGGAAACACCATATATTTT. The chain recombines TRBV18 with TRBJ1-3; tentative D call: TRBD1 (6 bases). V was clipped by 6 bases and J by 0 bases, with 15 bases between them. The CDR3 length is 16 residues. Germline CDR1 and CDR2: KGHSH and LQKENI.

The chain is built from TRBV5-4 and TRBJ2-1; TRBD1 is a possible D gene (6 bases). V was pared by 4 bases and J by 6 bases, with 26 bases between. Germline V gene sequence: CDR1 SGHNT, CDR2 YYREEE (reference sequence). The CDR3 contains 18 residues. This chain's CDR3 is CASSPPTLPQGNTNEQFF. DNA for the CDR3: TGTGCCAGCAGCCCACCAACCCTCCCCCAGGGGAACACCAATGAGCAGTTCTTC.

This clone was counted a few times. The chain joins TRBV18 to TRBJ2-1; unclear D gene. CDR1 and CDR2 from the germline V gene are KGHSH and LQKENI. The CDR3 spans 12 residues. Trimming stripped 3 bases from V and 8 bases from J, with 8 bases between. The DNA of the CDR3 is TGTGCCAGCTCACCGGGCCATCATGAGCAGTTCTTC. Its protein product is CASSPGHHEQFF.

This clone was counted a single time. The chain is built from TRBV4-2 and TRBJ2-7, with 11 bases aligning to TRBD1. Germline trimming cut 1 base from V and 3 bases from J; bases unmatched to any gene: 8. The CDR3 consists of 17 residues. Per germline, CDR1 LGHNA and CDR2 YNFKEQ. The CDR3 reads CASSQGGDRGGFYEQYF. The CDR3 region has the DNA TGTGCCAGCAGCCAAGGGGGGGACAGGGGGGGGTTCTACGAGCAGTACTTC.

This clone was observed a handful of times. The rearrangement uses TRBV19 and TRBJ1-1, with 9 positions matching TRBD1. Germline V gives CDR1 LNHDA, CDR2 SQIVND (reference sequence). The junction had 5 bases not matched to a gene; V was cut back by 1 base and J by 11 bases. This CDR3 is built from 13 residues. This CDR3 reads CASSIGDRVFAFF. CDR3 nucleotide sequence: TGTGCCAGTAGTATAGGGGACAGGGTATTCGCTTTCTTT.

The CDR3 nucleotides are TGTGCCAGCAGCTTCATTGACGGGAGTGAGGAGACCCAGTACTTC. Its translation is CASSFIDGSEETQYF. This sequence joins TRBV5-6 and TRBJ2-5; D might be TRBD2 (6 bases). CDR1 is SGHDT and CDR2 is YYEEEE in the germline V gene. This CDR3 contains 15 residues. Trimming left V 2 bases short and J 5 bases short, with 16 bases between.

The rearrangement uses TRBV7-9 and TRBJ2-4; D is perhaps TRBD2 (6 bases). With 3 bases removed from V and 8 bases from J, the gap between germline ends came to 14 bases. CDR1 and CDR2 from the germline V gene are SEHNR and FQNEAQ (reference sequence). CDR3 size: 14 residues. This chain's CDR3 is CASSFTGGGDIQYF. For the CDR3, the DNA is TGTGCCAGCAGCTTCACCGGGGGAGGCGACATTCAGTACTTC.

J is TRBJ1-4 and V is TRBV7-2, with D possibly TRBD1 on 6 matching bases. CDR1 and CDR2 (germline): SGHTA, FQGNSA. Trimming took 2 bases from V and 5 from J, leaving 21 bases between them. The CDR3 has 18 residues. CDR3 amino acids: CASSLRSGGGRGNEKLFF. DNA of the CDR3: TGTGCCAGCAGCTTAAGGTCGGGGGGCGGCAGGGGAAATGAAAAACTGTTTTTT.

This clone was seen a few times. This chain uses TRBV18 with TRBJ1-3, with 7 bases that match TRBD1. Germline trimming cut 1 base from V and 0 bases from J; bases unmatched to any gene: 6. Germline V gene sequence: CDR1 KGHSH, CDR2 LQKENI. CDR3 size: 17 residues. The CDR3 coding sequence is TGTGCCAGCTCACCACAACAGGGGCCGAGCTCTGGAAACACCATATATTTT. Translation: CASSPQQGPSSGNTIYF.

V and J are TRBV19 and TRBJ1-5; D gene unclear. CDR3 length: 13 residues. V shed 3 bases and J shed 6 bases, with 9 bases lying between them. Germline CDR1 and CDR2: LNHDA and SQIVND (reference sequence). The CDR3 is CASSIDRGQPQHF. As DNA, the CDR3 is TGTGCCAGTAGTATTGATCGGGGTCAGCCCCAGCATTTT.

The chain carries TRBV28 and TRBJ1-6; TRBD1 matches at 7 bases. The V and J ends lost 5 bases and 13 bases, in that order; junction bases with no gene match: 11. Germline V CDR1 and CDR2: MDHEN, SYDVKM. The CDR3 is 14 residues long. CDR3 in DNA: TGTGCCAGCAGTCCGGGACAGCAAATTCACCCCCTCCACTTT. Its protein is CASSPGQQIHPLHF.